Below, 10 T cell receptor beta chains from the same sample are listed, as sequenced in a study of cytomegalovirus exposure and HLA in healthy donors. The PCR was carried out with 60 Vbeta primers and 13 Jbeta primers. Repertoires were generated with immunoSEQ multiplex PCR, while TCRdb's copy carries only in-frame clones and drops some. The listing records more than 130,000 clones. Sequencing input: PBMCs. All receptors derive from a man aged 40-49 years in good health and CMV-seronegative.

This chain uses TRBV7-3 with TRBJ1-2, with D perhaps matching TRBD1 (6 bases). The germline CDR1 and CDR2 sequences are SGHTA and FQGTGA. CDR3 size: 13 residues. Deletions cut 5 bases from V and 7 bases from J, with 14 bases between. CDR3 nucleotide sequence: TGTGCCAGCAGCCCCGGGGGGCGCGGTGGCTACACCTTC. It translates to CASSPGGRGGYTF.

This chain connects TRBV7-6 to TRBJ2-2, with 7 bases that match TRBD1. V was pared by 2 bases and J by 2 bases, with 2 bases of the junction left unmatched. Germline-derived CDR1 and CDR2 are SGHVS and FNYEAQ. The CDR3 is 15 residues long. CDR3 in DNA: TGTGCCAGCAGCTTAAGGGGGCTCAACACCGGGGAGCTGTTTTTT. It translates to CASSLRGLNTGELFF. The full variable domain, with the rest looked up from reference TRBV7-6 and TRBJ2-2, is GAGVSQSPRYKVTKRGQDVALRCDPISGHVSLYWYRQALGQGPEFLTYFNYEAQQDKSGLPNDRFSAERPEGSISTLTIQRTEQRDSAMYRCASSLRGLNTGELFFGEGSRLTVL.

Written as DNA, the CDR3 is TGCGCCAGCAGCTTGATGGGGGACAGTACCTACGAGCAGTACTTC. It encodes CASSLMGDSTYEQYF. The rearrangement uses TRBV5-1 and TRBJ2-7, with 7 bases fitting TRBD1. Germline V gene sequence: CDR1 SGHRS, CDR2 YFSETQ. The CDR3 extends over 15 amino acids. V shed 1 base and J 2 bases; nucleotides not matched to a gene: 6.

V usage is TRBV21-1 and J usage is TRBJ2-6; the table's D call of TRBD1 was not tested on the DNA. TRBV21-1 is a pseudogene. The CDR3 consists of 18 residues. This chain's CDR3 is CASSKALLTQGGANVLTF. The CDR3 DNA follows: TGTGCCAGCAGCAAAGCGCTTTTGACGCAGGGGGGGGCCAACGTCCTGACTTTC.

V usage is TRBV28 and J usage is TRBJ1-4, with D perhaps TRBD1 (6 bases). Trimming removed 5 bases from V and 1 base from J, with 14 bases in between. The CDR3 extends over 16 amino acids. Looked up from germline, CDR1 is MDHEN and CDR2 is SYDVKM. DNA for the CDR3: TGTGCCAGCAGTCTACAGGGAGGGGTAACTAATGAAAAACTGTTTTTT. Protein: CASSLQGGVTNEKLFF.

CDR3 amino acids: CASSQEGQYNQPQHF. CDR3 sequence (DNA): TGTGCCAGCAGCCAAGAAGGACAATACAATCAGCCCCAGCATTTT. The chain is built from TRBV4-2 and TRBJ1-5, with D possibly matching TRBD1 (5 bases). CDR3 size: 15 residues. CDR1 is LGHNA and CDR2 is YNFKEQ in the germline V gene. V shed 0 bases and J shed 3 bases, with 9 bases lying between them.

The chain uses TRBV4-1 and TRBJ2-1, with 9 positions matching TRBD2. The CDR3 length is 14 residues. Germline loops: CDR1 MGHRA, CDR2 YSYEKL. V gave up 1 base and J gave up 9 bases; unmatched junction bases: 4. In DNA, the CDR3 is TGCGCCAGCAGCCAAGTTTGGACTAGCGCTGAGCAGTTCTTC. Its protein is CASSQVWTSAEQFF.

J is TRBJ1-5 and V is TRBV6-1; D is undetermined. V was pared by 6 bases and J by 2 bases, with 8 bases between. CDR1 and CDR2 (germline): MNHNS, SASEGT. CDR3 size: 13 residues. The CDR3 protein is CASRKVGNQPQHF. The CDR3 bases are TGTGCCAGCAGAAAAGTAGGCAATCAGCCCCAGCATTTT.

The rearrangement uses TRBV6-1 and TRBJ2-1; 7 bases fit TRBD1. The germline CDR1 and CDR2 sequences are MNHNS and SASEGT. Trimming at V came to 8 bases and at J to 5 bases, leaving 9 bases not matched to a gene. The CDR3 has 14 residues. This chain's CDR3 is CASGKRDSDNEQFF. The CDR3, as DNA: TGTGCCAGCGGGAAACGGGACAGTGACAATGAGCAGTTCTTC.

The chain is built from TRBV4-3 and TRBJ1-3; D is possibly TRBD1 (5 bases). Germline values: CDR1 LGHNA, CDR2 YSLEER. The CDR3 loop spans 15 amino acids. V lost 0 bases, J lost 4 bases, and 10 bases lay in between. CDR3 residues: CASSQEAGKGNTIYF. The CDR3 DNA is TGCGCCAGCAGCCAAGAGGCAGGGAAAGGAAACACCATATATTTT.